A single sample is the source of the 29 T cell receptor beta chains below, sequenced in a study of cytomegalovirus exposure and HLA in healthy donors (dated by TCRdb to 2017 to 2019). The method behind the library was the immunoSEQ multiplex PCR assay. The multiplex PCR relied on a mix of 60 forward primers for TCR Vbeta segments and 13 reverse primers for TCR Jbeta segments. TCRdb limited this immuneACCESS table to in-frame rearrangements with V and J called. A share of clones is missing; checked studies link under half to unresolved V genes, and the rest is unexplained. The sample yields under 150,000 clones; roughly four fifths were counted once. Around 9.1% of the sample goes to the ten largest clones. The specimen sequenced was PBMCs. The receptors here all came from a woman between 45 and 65 years old in good health and CMV-seropositive.

This clone was seen a few times. The gene calls are TRBV18 and TRBJ2-5; the match to TRBD2 covers 9 bases. Per germline, CDR1 KGHSH and CDR2 LQKENI. V shed 8 bases, J shed 2 bases, and the junction held 6 bases outside the gene matches. CDR3 length equals 14 residues. In DNA form, the CDR3 reads TGTGCCAGCCGACTAGCGGTGGAACAAGAGACCCAGTACTTC. This encodes CASRLAVEQETQYF.

V usage is TRBV5-1 and J usage is TRBJ2-3; TRBD1 agrees at 9 bases. There are 16 residues in the CDR3. With V trimmed by 2 bases and J by 6 bases, 10 bases remained unmatched. Germline CDR1 reads SGHRS; CDR2 reads YFSETQ. The CDR3 loop reads CASSFYGQGFVDTQYF. For the CDR3, the DNA is TGCGCCAGCAGCTTTTACGGACAGGGGTTCGTGGATACGCAGTATTTT.

The chain uses TRBV2 and TRBJ2-5; TRBD2 is a possible D gene (5 bases). Trimming pared 6 bases from V and 7 bases from J, leaving 9 bases between. This CDR3 has 11 residues. Germline CDR1 SNHLY, CDR2 FYNNEI. The CDR3 spells CASRREGTQYF. CDR3 DNA sequence: TGTGCCAGCAGGAGGGAAGGGACCCAGTACTTC. Looking up the rest from reference TRBV2 and TRBJ2-5 gives the full variable domain: EPEVTQTPSHQVTQMGQEVILRCVPISNHLYFYWYRQILGQKVEFLVSFYNNEISEKSEIFDDQFSVERPDGSNFTLKIRSTKLEDSAMYFCASRREGTQYFGPGTRLLVL.

The rearrangement links TRBV2 to TRBJ2-1; TRBD2 matches 10 bases. V shed 7 bases, J shed 5 bases, and the junction held 11 bases outside the gene matches. Germline loops: CDR1 SNHLY, CDR2 FYNNEI. The CDR3 loop spans 16 amino acids. CDR3 sequence reads: CASTKRGGRINNEQFF. For the CDR3, the DNA is TGTGCCAGCACAAAGCGGGGGGGCCGGATCAACAATGAGCAGTTCTTC.

This clone occurred a few times. The chain links TRBV30 to TRBJ1-4; TRBD1 might be the D (6 bases). The CDR3 covers 12 residues. V was trimmed by 1 base and J by 8 bases, leaving 8 bases between them. Germline assignment: CDR1 GTSNPN and CDR2 SVGIG (reference sequence). The CDR3 coding sequence is TGTGCCTGGAGTGCAGACAGGGAAAAACTGTTTTTT. Encoded protein: CAWSADREKLFF. Based on the CDR3 plus reference TRBV30 and TRBJ1-4, the full variable domain is SQTIHQWPATLVQPVGSPLSLECTVEGTSNPNLYWYRQAAGRGLQLLFYSVGIGQISSEVPQNLSASRPQDRQFILSSKKLLLSDSGFYLCAWSADREKLFFGSGTQLSVL.

This chain connects TRBV28 to TRBJ1-4, with D unresolved. Deletions cut 2 bases from V and 3 bases from J, with 7 bases between. The CDR3 length is 14 residues. Germline values: CDR1 MDHEN, CDR2 SYDVKM. The CDR3 DNA follows: TGTGCCAGCAGTTTAGGGGAGGCTAATGAAAAACTGTTTTTT. The encoded protein is CASSLGEANEKLFF.

The gene calls are TRBV9 and TRBJ2-3, with D maybe TRBD2 (6 bases). Germline V gene data show CDR1 as SGDLS and CDR2 as YYNGEE. This CDR3 comprises 15 residues. V was shortened by 1 base and J by 2 bases, with 11 bases between the two germline ends. As DNA, the CDR3 is TGTGCCAGCAGCGTATGGGGCGGGATCACAGATACGCAGTATTTT. Translating gives CASSVWGGITDTQYF. Full variable domain (remainder filled in from reference TRBV9 and TRBJ2-3): DSGVTQTPKHLITATGQRVTLRCSPRSGDLSVYWYQQSLDQGLQFLIQYYNGEERAKGNILERFSAQQFPDLHSELNLSSLELGDSALYFCASSVWGGITDTQYFGPGTRLTVL.

The chain carries TRBV7-2 and TRBJ2-1; D perhaps matches TRBD1 (6 bases). Trimming left V 3 bases short and J 3 bases short, with 9 bases between. Per germline, CDR1 SGHTA and CDR2 FQGNSA. The CDR3 has 14 amino acids. The CDR3 DNA sequence: TGTGCCAGCAGCTTGACAGGAAGCTACAATGAGCAGTTCTTC. This codes for CASSLTGSYNEQFF.

This clone was found a few times. This sequence joins TRBV2 and TRBJ1-1; TRBD1 might be the D (5 bases). CDR3 size: 13 residues. V was clipped by 3 bases and J by 5 bases, with 10 bases between them. Germline V gene data show CDR1 as SNHLY and CDR2 as FYNNEI. CDR3 amino acids: CASSDRVRTEAFF. CDR3 bases: TGTGCCAGCAGTGACAGGGTACGAACTGAAGCTTTCTTT.

This clone has more than one count but fewer than ten. V usage is TRBV9 and J usage is TRBJ1-3; D not certain. With 3 bases removed from V and 6 bases from J, the gap between germline ends came to 16 bases. This CDR3 has 15 residues. The germline V gene encodes CDR1 SGDLS and CDR2 YYNGEE. CDR3 protein: CASSDLGRKTNTIYF. For the CDR3, the DNA is TGTGCCAGCAGCGACCTCGGGAGGAAGACAAACACCATATATTTT.

The V gene is TRBV7-9, the J gene TRBJ1-2; D remains unclear. From germline, CDR1 is SEHNR and CDR2 FQNEAQ (reference sequence). The CDR3 totals 17 residues. Deletions cut 6 bases from V and 0 bases from J, with 20 bases between. As DNA, the CDR3 is TGTGCCAGCAGTCACACCCCGCGCGGCGTGTCTAACTATGGCTACACCTTC. Protein: CASSHTPRGVSNYGYTF.

V and J are TRBV5-4 and TRBJ1-6, with TRBD1 identical over 8 bases. The V and J ends lost 5 bases and 5 bases, in that order; junction bases with no gene match: 6. From germline, CDR1 is SGHNT and CDR2 YYREEE (reference sequence). The CDR3 consists of 15 residues. Written as DNA, the CDR3 is TGTGCCAGCAGTCCAGAGGACAGGGATAATTCACCCCTCCACTTT. Translated: CASSPEDRDNSPLHF.

The CDR3 is CASSFHSNTEAFF. The CDR3 nucleotides are TGTGCCAGCAGCTTTCACTCGAACACTGAAGCTTTCTTT. This chain connects TRBV5-4 to TRBJ1-1; D gene ambiguous. The germline V gene has CDR1 SGHNT and CDR2 YYREEE (reference sequence). Trimming pared 2 bases from V and 1 base from J, leaving 6 bases between. The CDR3 spans 13 residues.

The rearrangement uses TRBV19 and TRBJ2-2; D unclear. V was cut by 7 bases and J by 0 bases, with 9 bases left in between. This CDR3 contains 14 residues. Germline V lookup: CDR1 LNHDA, CDR2 SQIVND (reference sequence). The CDR3 sequence is CASNGAANTGELFF. DNA of the CDR3: TGTGCCAGTAATGGTGCAGCGAACACCGGGGAGCTGTTTTTT.

This rearrangement joins TRBV2 to TRBJ2-2; D is unclear. The CDR3 loop spans 14 amino acids. Germline V gives CDR1 SNHLY, CDR2 FYNNEI. The V end was cut by 8 bases, the J end by 2 bases, with 12 bases between. The CDR3 coding sequence is TGTGCCAGCTGCTGGAACAGCAACACCGGGGAGCTGTTTTTT. Translating gives CASCWNSNTGELFF.

V gene TRBV29-1 combines with J gene TRBJ1-1; perhaps TRBD1 as D (5 bases). Trimming stripped 3 bases from V and 5 bases from J, with 13 bases between. The CDR3 totals 13 residues. Per the germline V gene, CDR1 is SQVTM and CDR2 is ANQGSEA. This chain's CDR3 is CSVDWQGETEAFF. CDR3 in DNA: TGCAGCGTTGACTGGCAGGGCGAGACTGAAGCTTTCTTT.

The genes are TRBV2 and TRBJ2-5, with D possibly matching TRBD2 (5 bases). The V and J ends lost 4 bases and 2 bases respectively, with 8 bases between them. Germline lookup yields CDR1 SNHLY and CDR2 FYNNEI. The length of the CDR3 is 13 residues. The CDR3 DNA sequence: TGTGCCAGCAGTGCGGAGCGGCAAGAGACCCAGTACTTC. Its translation: CASSAERQETQYF.

The rearrangement uses TRBV25-1 and TRBJ1-1; 7 positions match TRBD1. Germline trimming cut 3 bases from V and 5 bases from J; bases unmatched to any gene: 3. Germline V gives CDR1 MGHDK, CDR2 SYGVNS. The CDR3 contains 13 residues. The CDR3 sequence is CASSDRGRTEAFF. The CDR3, as DNA: TGTGCCAGCAGTGACAGGGGGAGGACTGAAGCTTTCTTT. Filled out from reference TRBV25-1 and TRBJ1-1, the complete variable domain reads EADIYQTPRYLVIGTGKKITLECSQTMGHDKMYWYQQDPGMELHLIHYSYGVNSTEKGDLSSESTVSRIRTEHFPLTLESARPSHTSQYLCASSDRGRTEAFFGQGTRLTVV.

This clone has just one count. The chain has TRBV5-1 and TRBJ1-3, with TRBD1 identical over 8 bases. The CDR3 covers 15 residues. The junction had 0 bases not matched to a gene; V was cut back by 1 base and J by 0 bases. The germline CDR1 and CDR2 sequences are SGHRS and YFSETQ. In DNA form, the CDR3 reads TGCGCCAGCAGCTTGACAGGGGGCTCTGGAAACACCATATATTTT. It is translated as CASSLTGGSGNTIYF.

In this sample, this clone turned up a few times. The chain has TRBV7-9 and TRBJ1-1; 7 bases agree with TRBD1. The CDR3 is made up of 14 amino acids. In germline, CDR1 is SEHNR, CDR2 FQNEAQ (reference sequence). With 5 bases clipped from V and 4 bases from J, the junction kept 7 bases outside the gene matches. CDR3 protein: CASSPYRGGTEAFF. As DNA, the CDR3 is TGTGCCAGCAGCCCCTACAGGGGCGGCACTGAAGCTTTCTTT.

The chain employs TRBV2 and TRBJ2-4, with 7 nucleotides matching TRBD1. The CDR3 is 12 amino acids. The germline V gene has CDR1 SNHLY and CDR2 FYNNEI. V trimming: 5 bases; J trimming: 7 bases; junction bases outside the gene matches: 2. The CDR3, as DNA: TGTGCCAGCAGTACGACAGGGAACATTCAGTACTTC. It specifies CASSTTGNIQYF.

CDR3 nucleotide sequence: TGTGCCAGCAGTCCCCGGGGACAGGAACATGGCTACACCTTC. Its protein product is CASSPRGQEHGYTF. V is TRBV6-5 and J is TRBJ1-2; 8 bases map to TRBD1. With 5 bases clipped from V and 6 bases from J, the junction kept 8 bases outside the gene matches. Per the germline V gene, CDR1 is MNHEY and CDR2 is SVGAGI. This CDR3 contains 14 residues.

This clone occurred a few times. The chain uses TRBV18 and TRBJ1-3; no reliable D call. The CDR3 sequence is 13 residues long. Looked up from germline, CDR1 is KGHSH and CDR2 is LQKENI. V lost 3 bases and J 4 bases, leaving 7 bases between the germline ends. CDR3 protein: CASSPSVGNTIYF. As DNA, the CDR3 is TGTGCCAGCTCACCGTCAGTCGGAAACACCATATATTTT.

V is TRBV29-1 and J is TRBJ1-4; D is uncertain. Trimming pared 6 bases from V and 5 bases from J, leaving 13 bases between. The CDR3 has 13 amino acids. In germline, CDR1 is SQVTM, CDR2 ANQGSEA. The CDR3 reads CSVARGPNEKLFF. DNA of the CDR3: TGCAGCGTCGCACGCGGCCCCAATGAAAAACTGTTTTTT.

The chain couples TRBV30 to TRBJ2-1; a possible D gene is TRBD1 (5 bases). The V end lost 1 base, the J end lost 6 bases, and 7 bases lay between the germline ends. The germline V gene encodes CDR1 GTSNPN and CDR2 SVGIG (reference sequence). The CDR3 has 12 amino acids. CDR3 nucleotides: TGTGCCTGGAGTGACAGGTCCAATGAGCAGTTCTTC. Protein product: CAWSDRSNEQFF. The full variable domain, completed using reference TRBV30 and TRBJ2-1, is SQTIHQWPATLVQPVGSPLSLECTVEGTSNPNLYWYRQAAGRGLQLLFYSVGIGQISSEVPQNLSASRPQDRQFILSSKKLLLSDSGFYLCAWSDRSNEQFFGPGTRLTVL.

Here the CDR3 reads CASSRGTARWETQYF. CDR3 DNA sequence: TGTGCCAGCAGCCGCGGGACAGCCAGATGGGAGACCCAGTACTTC. The V call is TRBV14, the J call TRBJ2-5, with D maybe TRBD1 (7 bases). The CDR3 has 15 amino acids. Looked up from germline, CDR1 is SGHDN and CDR2 is FVKESK. V shed 4 bases and J shed 5 bases, with 17 bases lying between them.

The J gene is TRBJ2-7, the V gene TRBV6-6; TRBD2 is a possible D gene (5 bases). In germline, CDR1 is MNHNY, CDR2 SVGAGI (reference sequence). The germline V and J ends were trimmed by 0 bases and 3 bases, with 9 bases remaining between them. The CDR3 is 14 amino acids. The CDR3 loop reads CASSYSVGLYEQYF. For the CDR3, the DNA is TGTGCCAGCAGTTACTCGGTCGGACTCTACGAGCAGTACTTC.

This clone was picked up a small number of times. V gene TRBV9 combines with J gene TRBJ2-3, with 11 bases fitting TRBD2. This CDR3 region has 16 residues. The V gene end was trimmed by 0 bases and the J gene end by 11 bases; junction bases not matched to a gene: 11. Germline assignment: CDR1 SGDLS and CDR2 YYNGEE. This chain's CDR3 is CASSVEVAGGPGLQYF. CDR3 DNA: TGTGCCAGCAGCGTAGAGGTAGCGGGGGGGCCCGGACTGCAGTATTTT.

The chain has TRBV9 and TRBJ2-1, with 8 bases lining up with TRBD2. This CDR3 region has 16 residues. Germline assignment: CDR1 SGDLS and CDR2 YYNGEE. J was trimmed by 3 bases and V by 0 bases; bases with no gene match: 5. CDR3: CASSVGAGGLYNEQFF. The CDR3 DNA reads as TGTGCCAGCAGCGTAGGGGCGGGGGGCCTCTACAATGAGCAGTTCTTC.